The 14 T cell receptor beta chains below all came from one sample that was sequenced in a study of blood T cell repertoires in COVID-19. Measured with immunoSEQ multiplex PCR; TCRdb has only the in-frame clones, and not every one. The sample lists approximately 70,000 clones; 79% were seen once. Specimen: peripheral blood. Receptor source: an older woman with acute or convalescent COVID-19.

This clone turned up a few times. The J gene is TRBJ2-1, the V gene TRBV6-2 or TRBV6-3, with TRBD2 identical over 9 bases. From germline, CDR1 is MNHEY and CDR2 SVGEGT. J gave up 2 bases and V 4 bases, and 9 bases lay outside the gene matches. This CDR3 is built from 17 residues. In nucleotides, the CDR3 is TGTGCCAGCAGTTCCGACGGCGGGGGGGTCCCCTACAATGAGCAGTTCTTC. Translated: CASSSDGGGVPYNEQFF.

CDR3 coding DNA: TGTGCCAGCTCCGGGACAGGGGAAAGCAACACCTATGGCTACACCTTC. Encoded protein: CASSGTGESNTYGYTF. The gene calls are TRBV9 and TRBJ1-2, with 10 bases identical to TRBD1. CDR3 size: 16 residues. Unmatched junction bases numbered 13, after V lost 7 bases and J lost 4 bases. Germline values: CDR1 SGDLS, CDR2 YYNGEE.

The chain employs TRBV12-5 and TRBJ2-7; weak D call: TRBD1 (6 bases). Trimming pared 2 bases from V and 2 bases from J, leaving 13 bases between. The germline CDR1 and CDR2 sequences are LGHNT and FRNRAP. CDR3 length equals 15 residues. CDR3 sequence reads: CASGLPQGTTYEQYF. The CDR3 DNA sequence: TGTGCTAGTGGTTTGCCCCAAGGGACAACCTACGAGCAGTACTTC.

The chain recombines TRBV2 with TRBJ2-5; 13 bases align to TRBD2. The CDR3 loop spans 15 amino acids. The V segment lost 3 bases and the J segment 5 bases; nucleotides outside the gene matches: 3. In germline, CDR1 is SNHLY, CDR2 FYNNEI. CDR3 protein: CASSDGLAGVETQYF. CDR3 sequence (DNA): TGTGCCAGCAGTGACGGACTAGCGGGGGTGGAGACCCAGTACTTC.

CDR3 residues: CASSLEAAGGSPYEQYF. Here the CDR3 DNA reads TGTGCCAGCAGCTTGGAGGCCGCAGGGGGCAGCCCCTACGAGCAGTACTTC. The gene calls are TRBV5-6 and TRBJ2-7, with 8 bases fitting TRBD1. The CDR3 contains 17 residues. The ends lost 0 bases at V and 2 bases at J; junction bases unmatched: 10. In germline, CDR1 is SGHDT, CDR2 YYEEEE. The full variable domain, with the rest looked up from reference TRBV5-6 and TRBJ2-7, is DAGVTQSPTHLIKTRGQQVTLRCSPKSGHDTVSWYQQALGQGPQFIFQYYEEEERQRGNFPDRFSGHQFPNYSSELNVNALLLGDSALYLCASSLEAAGGSPYEQYFGPGTRLTVT.

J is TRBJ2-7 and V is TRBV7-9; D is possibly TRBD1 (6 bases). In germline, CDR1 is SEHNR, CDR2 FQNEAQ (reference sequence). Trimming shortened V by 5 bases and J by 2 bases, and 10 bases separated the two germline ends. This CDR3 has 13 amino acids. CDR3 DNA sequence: TGTGCCAGCAGCATCAAGGGGGCCTACGAGCAGTACTTC. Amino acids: CASSIKGAYEQYF.

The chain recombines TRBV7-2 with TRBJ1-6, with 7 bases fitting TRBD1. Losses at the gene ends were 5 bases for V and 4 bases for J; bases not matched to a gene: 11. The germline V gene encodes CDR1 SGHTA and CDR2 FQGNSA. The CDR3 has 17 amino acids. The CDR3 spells CASSPIAEGAYNSPLHF. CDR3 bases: TGTGCCAGCAGCCCGATCGCGGAGGGGGCGTATAATTCACCCCTCCACTTT.

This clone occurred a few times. The CDR3 DNA is TGTGCCAGCGCCACGACTAGCGGGGGGGCAGATACGCAGTATTTT. Encoded protein: CASATTSGGADTQYF. The V call is TRBV6-4, the J call TRBJ2-3, with TRBD2 identical over 14 bases. CDR3 length: 15 amino acids. Trimming cost V 8 bases and J 4 bases; bases outside gene matches: 5. Germline V gives CDR1 MRHNA, CDR2 SNTAGT.

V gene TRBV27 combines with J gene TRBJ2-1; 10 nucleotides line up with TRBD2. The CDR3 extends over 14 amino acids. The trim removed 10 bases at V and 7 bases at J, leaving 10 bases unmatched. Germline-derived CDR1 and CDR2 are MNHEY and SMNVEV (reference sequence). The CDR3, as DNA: TGTGCCACCAAGCGGGGGGGCTCTTGGAATGAGCAGTTCTTC. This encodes CATKRGGSWNEQFF.

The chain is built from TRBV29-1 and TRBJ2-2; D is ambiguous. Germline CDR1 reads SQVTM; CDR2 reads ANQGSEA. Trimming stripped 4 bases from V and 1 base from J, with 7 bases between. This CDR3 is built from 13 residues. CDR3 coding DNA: TGCAGCGTTGCTAACCAGAACACCGGGGAGCTGTTTTTT. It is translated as CSVANQNTGELFF.

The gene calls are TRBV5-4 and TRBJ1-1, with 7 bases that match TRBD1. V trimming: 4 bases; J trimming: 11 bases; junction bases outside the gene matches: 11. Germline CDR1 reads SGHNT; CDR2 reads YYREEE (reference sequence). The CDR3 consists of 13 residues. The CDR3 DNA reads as TGTGCCAGCAGCCGGGGACAGACGATTGACGCTTTCTTT. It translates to CASSRGQTIDAFF.

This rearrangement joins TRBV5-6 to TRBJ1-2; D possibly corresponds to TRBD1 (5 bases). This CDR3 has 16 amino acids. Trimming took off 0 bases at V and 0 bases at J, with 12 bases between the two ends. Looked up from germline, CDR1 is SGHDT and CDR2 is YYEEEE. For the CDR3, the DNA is TGTGCCAGCAGCTTGGAGTCCAGGGCCCCTAACTATGGCTACACCTTC. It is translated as CASSLESRAPNYGYTF.

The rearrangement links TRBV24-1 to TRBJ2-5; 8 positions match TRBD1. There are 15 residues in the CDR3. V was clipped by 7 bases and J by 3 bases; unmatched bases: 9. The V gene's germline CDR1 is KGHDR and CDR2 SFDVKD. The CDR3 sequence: CATSPGTGREETQYF. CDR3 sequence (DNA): TGTGCCACCAGCCCCGGGACAGGCAGGGAAGAGACCCAGTACTTC.

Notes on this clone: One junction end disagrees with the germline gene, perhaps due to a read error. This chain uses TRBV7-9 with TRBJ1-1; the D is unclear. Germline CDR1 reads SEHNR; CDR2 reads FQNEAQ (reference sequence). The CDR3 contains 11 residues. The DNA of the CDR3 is TGTGCCAGCAGCCCGGGTTCTTACCCAATGTTT. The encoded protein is CASSPGSYPMF.